A selection of T cell receptor beta chains follows, all from one sample in a study of T cell responses to AZD1222 COVID-19 vaccine. The table came from immunoSEQ multiplex PCR; TCRdb's copy has only in-frame clones and leaves some out. The sample holds around 150,000 clones; roughly 80% are singletons and the top ten take roughly 4%. The input for sequencing was peripheral blood, taken on day 0 of AZD1222 vaccination. These receptors were collected from an adult in good health. Each CDR3 is given with its conserved first and last residue. D genes are given only for firm matches. A clone size is listed for some rows: how often the clone was seen (once, few, many), or a class if it is expanded.

>-|TRBV6-1|TRBJ1-4|-
TGTGCCAGCAGAGAAGCGCTTGCAACTAATGAAAAACTGTTTTTT
CASREALATNEKLFF
>few|TRBV3-1/TRBV3-2|TRBJ1-2|-
TGTGCCAGCAGCCAGATTCCAGCCTATGGCTACACCTTC
CASSQIPAYGYTF
>-|TRBV19|TRBJ1-1|TRBD1
TGTGCCAGTAGTATTACGAATTTCGGGGAGGGGGCAATTGAAGCTTTCTTT
CASSITNFGEGAIEAFF
>-|TRBV9|TRBJ2-4|-
TGTGCCAGCAGCGCCGGGTATTTGGGCAAAAACATTCAGTACTTC
CASSAGYLGKNIQYF
>-|TRBV4-2|TRBJ2-3|-
TGTGCCAGCAGCCAAGATACAGGTCACTCTAGCACAGATACGCAGTATTTT
CASSQDTGHSSTDTQYF
>-|TRBV4-1|TRBJ1-3|-
TGCGCCAGCAGCCAACCGACAGGTAGCTCTGGAAACACCATATATTTT
CASSQPTGSSGNTIYF
>-|TRBV28|TRBJ1-5|-
TGTGCCAGCAGTCCTGACAGCCTCCAGCCCCAGCATTTT
CASSPDSLQPQHF
>-|TRBV5-1|TRBJ1-1|TRBD1
TGCGCCAGCAGCGGGCCAACAGGGGCCCACACTGAAGCTTTCTTT
CASSGPTGAHTEAFF
>once|TRBV4-2|TRBJ1-3|-
TGTGCCAGCAGCCAAGAATCTGGCAGGGCTGGAAACACCATATATTTT
CASSQESGRAGNTIYF
>-|TRBV18|TRBJ2-2|-
TGTGCCAGCTCACCGGGGGACGGGGAGCTGTTTTTT
CASSPGDGELFF
>-|TRBV6-5|TRBJ2-2|-
TGTGCCAGCAGTTACTTCGGGAACACCGGGGAGCTGTTTTTT
CASSYFGNTGELFF
>-|TRBV6-5|TRBJ1-5|-
TGTGCCAGCAGTTACAGGGGCAATCAGCCCCAGCATTTT
CASSYRGNQPQHF
>-|TRBV4-2|TRBJ1-5|-
TGTGCCAGCAGCCAAGATTGGGCGGATAGCAATCAGCCCCAGCATTTT
CASSQDWADSNQPQHF
>-|TRBV13|TRBJ1-2|-
TGTGCCAGCAGCTTAGGATCCGGGTCGGGCAAGTATGGCTACACCTTC
CASSLGSGSGKYGYTF
>-|TRBV28|TRBJ2-5|-
TGTGCCAGCAGCTCACGAATGCGGATTGGACGGTCGTGGGAGACCCAGTACTTC
CASSSRMRIGRSWETQYF
>-|TRBV19|TRBJ2-1|-
TGTGCCAGTAGTTTACGTCAGGATTTCGGGTCTTTCAGTGAGCAGTTCTTC
CASSLRQDFGSFSEQFF
>-|TRBV18|TRBJ1-4|-
TGTGCCAGCTCTCCGGGGAAGGACAATGAAAAACTGTTTTTT
CASSPGKDNEKLFF
>-|TRBV29-1|TRBJ1-4|-
TGCAGCGTTCTCCCTCAGGGTGCAACTAATGAAAAACTGTTTTTT
CSVLPQGATNEKLFF
>-|TRBV12-2|TRBJ2-4|-
TGTGCAAGTCGCTTAGGGGAAAGAAGAGGCAGGGGCCTACACTGGGCCAAAAACATTCAGTACTTC
CASRLGERRGRGLHWAKNIQYF
>-|TRBV7-6|TRBJ2-2|-
TGTGCCAGCAGCCCAAACCCCCCCAGAATGGGCCCCGGGGAGCTGTTTTTT
CASSPNPPRMGPGELFF
>-|TRBV9|TRBJ1-1|-
TGTGCCAGCAGCGCGGGCAGGGCATGGAACACTGAAGCTTTCTTT
CASSAGRAWNTEAFF
>-|TRBV6-5|TRBJ1-5|-
TGTGCCAGCCTCCTCAGCGGCCGGACCAATCAGCCCCAGCATTTT
CASLLSGRTNQPQHF
>-|TRBV28|TRBJ2-7|-
TGTGCCAGCACCACGGGGGCCCAGGCGAGCTCCTACGAGCAGTACTTC
CASTTGAQASSYEQYF
>once|TRBV5-6|TRBJ1-5|TRBD1
TGTGCCAGCAGCTGGTGGGGCACAGGGGGCGCCGGCAATCAGCCCCAGCATTTT
CASSWWGTGGAGNQPQHF
>-|TRBV2|TRBJ2-5|-
TGTGCCAGCAGGAGATATGGCACGGACATTGAGACCCAGTACTTC
CASRRYGTDIETQYF
>-|TRBV6-1|TRBJ1-5|TRBD1
TGTGCCAGCAGTGAATCAGGGGGGTACAATCAGCCCCAGCATTTT
CASSESGGYNQPQHF
>-|TRBV3-1/TRBV3-2|TRBJ1-1|-
TGTGCCAGCAGCCAAGCGCGGTGGGGGGCAGGTACTGAAGCTTTCTTT
CASSQARWGAGTEAFF
>-|TRBV5-1|TRBJ1-2|-
TGCGCCAGCAGCAGGGGTTCCAACTATGGCTACACCTTC
CASSRGSNYGYTF